Sequencing of this T cell receptor beta chain was carried out in a study of tumor-infiltrating lymphocytes in localized non-small cell lung cancer. Overall study findings and caveats: T-cell fraction did not differ between immunotypes IM1 and IM2.

This CDR3 spans 13 amino acids. In germline, CDR1 is LGHNA, CDR2 YNFKEQ. Trimming shortened V by 4 bases and J by 5 bases, and 11 bases separated the two germline ends. Assay used: immunoSEQ multiplex PCR; TCRdb lists only in-frame clones, some missing. The sample yields 3,600 or so clones, 79% seen once. The count of this clone is one. Its antigen is unidentified. The sample comprised uninvolved lung tissue not adjacent to the tumor. The sequence came from a human donor with non-small cell lung cancer. The V and J genes are TRBV4-2 and TRBJ1-2; no clear D. The CDR3 nucleotides read TGTGCCAGCAGCCGGGGATCTGATTATGGCTACACCTTC. Protein sequence: CASSRGSDYGYTF.